The next 13 T cell receptor beta chains were all read from a single sample in a study of T cells in Graves' hyperthyroidism and ophthalmopathy. The CDR3 regions of TCR beta were amplified from RNA transcripts. When the TCR CDR3 underwent first-round RT-PCR, the HTBI primer set was used. TCRdb re-derived calls from the multiplex PCR reads in MiXCR, one entry per CDR3 protein. The table includes roughly 500,000 distinct CDR3 sequences, roughly 23% detected once. Sequencing was carried out using blood. These receptors came from a woman aged 65 to 85 with Graves' ophthalmopathy.

This chain connects TRBV7-6 to TRBJ2-7; 7 nucleotides line up with TRBD2. V gave up 0 bases and J gave up 4 bases; unmatched junction bases: 6. Germline V gene data show CDR1 as SGHVS and CDR2 as FNYEAQ. CDR3 length equals 15 residues. The CDR3 reads CASSLARTSVYEQYF. For the CDR3, the DNA is TGTGCCAGCAGCTTAGCAAGGACTAGTGTTTACGAGCAGTACTTC.

This chain joins TRBV20-1 and TRBJ1-1, with D unclear. Trimming cost V 3 bases and J 4 bases, with 12 bases left between them. CDR1 and CDR2 (germline): DFQATT, SNEGSKA (reference sequence). This CDR3 is built from 13 residues. CDR3 protein: CSASLREGTEAFF. CDR3 DNA sequence: TGCAGTGCTAGTCTAAGGGAGGGCACTGAAGCTTTCTTT.

This chain uses TRBV6-2 or TRBV6-3 with TRBJ2-1, with a tentative D call TRBD1 (6 bases). Germline V gene lookup returns CDR1 MNHEY and CDR2 SVGEGT. V was pared by 8 bases and J by 0 bases, with 14 bases between. This CDR3 comprises 15 residues. CDR3 region: CASSPLDSSYNEQFF. CDR3 in DNA: TGTGCCAGCTCACCACTGGACAGCTCCTACAATGAGCAGTTCTTC.

In this sample, this clonotype turned up a few times. DNA of the CDR3: TGTGCCAGCAGCCTCGCGCCAGGCGGCAGGTTTGGCTACACCTTC. Its protein is CASSLAPGGRFGYTF. This chain links TRBV14 with TRBJ1-2; no definite D call. Trimming removed 4 bases at V and 7 bases at J, with 19 bases between. Germline assignment: CDR1 SGHDN and CDR2 FVKESK. The CDR3 consists of 15 residues.

The chain couples TRBV20-1 to TRBJ2-5; TRBD2 matches at 11 bases. Germline CDR1 DFQATT, CDR2 SNEGSKA (reference sequence). Unmatched junction bases numbered 3, after V lost 5 bases and J lost 7 bases. The CDR3 is 12 residues long. Here the CDR3 reads CSASLAGVTQYF. The CDR3 DNA reads as TGCAGTGCTTCACTAGCGGGGGTGACCCAGTACTTC.

This clonotype appeared many times. V and J are TRBV11-2 and TRBJ2-7, with unresolved D. The CDR3 runs 14 residues. Germline-derived CDR1 and CDR2 are SGHAT and FQNNGV. Between the trimmed V and J ends, which lost 5 bases and 3 bases, there was a span of 14 bases. CDR3 sequence: CASSPPGRSYEQYF. CDR3 sequence (DNA): TGTGCCAGCAGCCCTCCAGGTCGAAGCTACGAGCAGTACTTC. Variable domain in full (rest from reference TRBV11-2 and TRBJ2-7): EAGVAQSPRYKIIEKRQSVAFWCNPISGHATLYWYQQILGQGPKLLIQFQNNGVVDDSQLPKDRFSAERLKGVDSTLKIQPAKLEDSAVYLCASSPPGRSYEQYFGPGTRLTVT.

This clonotype was counted many times. V is TRBV5-1 and J is TRBJ2-2; 15 bases align to TRBD2. The CDR3 covers 20 residues. In germline, CDR1 is SGHRS, CDR2 YFSETQ. V gave up 0 bases and J gave up 0 bases; unmatched junction bases: 6. The CDR3: CASSLAGTSGRFANTGELFF. In nucleotides, the CDR3 is TGCGCCAGCAGCTTGGCCGGGACTAGCGGGAGGTTCGCGAACACCGGGGAGCTGTTTTTT.

Ten or more counts support this clonotype. This chain links TRBV11-1 with TRBJ2-5, with 8 bases identical to TRBD1. J gave up 3 bases and V 4 bases, and 1 base lay outside the gene matches. The CDR3 has 13 residues. The V gene's germline CDR1 is SGHAT and CDR2 FQDESV (reference sequence). In DNA form, the CDR3 reads TGTGCCAGCAGCTCGACAGGGGAAGAGACCCAGTACTTC. The encoded protein is CASSSTGEETQYF.

This chain joins TRBV20-1 and TRBJ2-7, with TRBD2 matching 14 bases. Germline values: CDR1 DFQATT, CDR2 SNEGSKA (reference sequence). J was trimmed by 0 bases and V by 6 bases; bases with no gene match: 10. This CDR3 region has 17 residues. The CDR3 sequence: CSANPGLAGVHSYEQYF. In DNA form, the CDR3 reads TGCAGTGCCAACCCGGGACTAGCGGGAGTTCACTCCTACGAGCAGTACTTC.

The chain is built from TRBV4-2 and TRBJ1-1, with D maybe TRBD1 (5 bases). Trimming took 0 bases from V and 4 from J, leaving 9 bases between them. The CDR3 is made up of 14 amino acids. CDR1 is LGHNA, CDR2 YNFKEQ, per germline. The DNA of the CDR3 is TGTGCCAGCAGCCAAGATATTGGGGGCACTGAAGCTTTCTTT. It codes for CASSQDIGGTEAFF.

This clonotype was picked up many times. This rearrangement joins TRBV2 to TRBJ1-4; D is perhaps TRBD1 (5 bases). The CDR3 is 14 amino acids. The germline V and J ends were trimmed by 3 bases and 8 bases, with 13 bases remaining between them. Germline values: CDR1 SNHLY, CDR2 FYNNEI. The CDR3 here is CASSDNLKGEKLFF. The CDR3, as DNA: TGTGCCAGCAGTGACAACCTCAAGGGGGAAAAACTGTTTTTT.

The gene calls are TRBV12-3 or TRBV12-4 and TRBJ1-2; D is uncertain. The CDR3 runs to 13 residues. Trimming left V 5 bases short and J 3 bases short, with 10 bases between. The CDR3 DNA follows: TGTGCCAGCAGTGGGTCCTCAGACTATGGCTACACCTTC. It is translated as CASSGSSDYGYTF.

This clonotype was counted between two and nine times. This chain links TRBV3-1 with TRBJ2-3, with D uncertain. V was pared by 1 base and J by 2 bases, with 10 bases between. This CDR3 has 15 residues. Germline V gene lookup returns CDR1 LGHDT and CDR2 YNNKEL (reference sequence). Written as DNA, the CDR3 is TGTGCCAGCAGCCAAGTCATCGCTCACACAGATACGCAGTATTTT. Encoded protein: CASSQVIAHTDTQYF.